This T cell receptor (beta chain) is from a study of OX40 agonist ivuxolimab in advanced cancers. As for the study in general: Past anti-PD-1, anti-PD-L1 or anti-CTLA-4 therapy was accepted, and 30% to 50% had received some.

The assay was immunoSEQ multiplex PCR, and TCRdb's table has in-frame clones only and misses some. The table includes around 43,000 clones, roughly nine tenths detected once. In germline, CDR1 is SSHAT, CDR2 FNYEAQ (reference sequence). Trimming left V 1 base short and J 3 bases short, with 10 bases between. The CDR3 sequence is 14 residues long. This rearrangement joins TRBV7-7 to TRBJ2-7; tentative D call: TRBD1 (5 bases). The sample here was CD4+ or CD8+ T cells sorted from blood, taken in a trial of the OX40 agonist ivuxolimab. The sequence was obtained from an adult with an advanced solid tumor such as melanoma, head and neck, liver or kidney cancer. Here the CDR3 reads CASSLGQGDYEQYF. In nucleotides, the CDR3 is TGTGCCAGCAGCTTAGGCCAGGGTGACTACGAGCAGTACTTC.